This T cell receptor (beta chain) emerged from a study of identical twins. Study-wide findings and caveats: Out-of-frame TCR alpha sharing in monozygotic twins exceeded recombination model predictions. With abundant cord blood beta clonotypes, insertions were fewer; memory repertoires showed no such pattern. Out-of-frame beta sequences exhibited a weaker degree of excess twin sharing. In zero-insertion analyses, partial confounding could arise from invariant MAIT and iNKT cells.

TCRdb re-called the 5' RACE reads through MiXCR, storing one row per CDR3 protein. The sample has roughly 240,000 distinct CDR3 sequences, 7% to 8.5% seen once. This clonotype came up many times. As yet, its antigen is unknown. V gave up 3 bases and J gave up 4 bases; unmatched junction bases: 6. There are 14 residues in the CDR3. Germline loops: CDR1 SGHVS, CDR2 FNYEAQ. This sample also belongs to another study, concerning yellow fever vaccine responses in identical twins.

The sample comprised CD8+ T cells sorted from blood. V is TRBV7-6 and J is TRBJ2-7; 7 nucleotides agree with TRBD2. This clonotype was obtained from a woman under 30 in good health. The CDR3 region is CASSFGTKTYEQYF. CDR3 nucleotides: TGTGCCAGCAGCTTTGGGACTAAGACTTACGAGCAGTACTTC.